This entry is about one T cell receptor (beta chain). The record originates from a study of CD8 T cells in ankylosing spondylitis. The junction had 8 bases not matched to a gene; V was cut back by 4 bases and J by 3 bases. The CDR3 totals 15 residues. Germline CDR1 and CDR2: LGHDT and YNNKEL (reference sequence). Researchers built TCR beta libraries using quantitative 5'-RACE with molecular barcodes. TCRdb re-called the 5' RACE reads with MiXCR, one entry per CDR3 protein. The table records under 250,000 distinct CDR3 sequences, 30% to 40% of them present only once. The TCR originated in a male donor with ankylosing spondylitis or in good health (not recorded which). The chain recombines TRBV3-1 with TRBJ2-5, with TRBD1 identical over 7 bases. The specimen was blood, either unsorted or a sorted T cell fraction (not recorded which). The DNA of the CDR3 is TGTGCCAGCAGCCGCCTCGACAGGGATGAAGAGACCCAGTACTTC. As protein: CASSRLDRDEETQYF.